This entry describes one TCR beta chain. The CDR3 covers 16 residues. Trimming removed 1 base from V and 4 bases from J; junction bases left unmatched: 6. Germline CDR1 and CDR2: SEHNR and FQNEAQ (reference sequence). The data derive from a study of blood T cell repertoires in COVID-19. Generated by immunoSEQ multiplex PCR, the TCRdb table keeps only in-frame clones and is missing some. The sample carries a few hundred thousand clones, about 87% recorded once. The sample comprised peripheral blood. This chain uses TRBV7-9 with TRBJ2-3, with TRBD2 matching 9 bases. The TCR sequence derives from a man between 70 and 80 years old with acute or convalescent COVID-19. The CDR3 reads CASSLGVAGASDTQYF. CDR3 bases: TGTGCCAGCAGCTTAGGGGTAGCGGGAGCTTCAGATACGCAGTATTTT.